This TCR beta chain was profiled in a study of blood T cell repertoires in COVID-19. Overall study context: Material from acute and convalescent COVID-19 was sourced from the United States, Italy and Spain. PBMCs, B-cell-depleted T cells, or T cells provided the cDNA or gDNA that made up the material.

V lost 6 bases and J 0 bases, leaving 9 bases between the germline ends. The CDR3 has 14 residues. CDR1 is MNHEY, CDR2 SVGAGI, per germline. Under the authors' procedure: Estimation of nucleated cell counts relied on the amplification of reference gene primers. Here immunoSEQ multiplex PCR was the method, and the copy in TCRdb shows in-frame clones only, minus some. That table supplies the V and J calls and clone size; D and trimming were determined from the DNA. The table shows some 270,000 clones, with 80% to 90% occurring only once. Sequenced: peripheral blood. J is TRBJ1-3 and V is TRBV6-5; D might be TRBD1 (5 bases). This TCR was recovered from a man aged 25-45 years with acute or convalescent COVID-19. CDR3 coding DNA: TGTGCCAGCAGACTGGACATCTCTGGAAACACCATATATTTT. Translation gives CASRLDISGNTIYF.